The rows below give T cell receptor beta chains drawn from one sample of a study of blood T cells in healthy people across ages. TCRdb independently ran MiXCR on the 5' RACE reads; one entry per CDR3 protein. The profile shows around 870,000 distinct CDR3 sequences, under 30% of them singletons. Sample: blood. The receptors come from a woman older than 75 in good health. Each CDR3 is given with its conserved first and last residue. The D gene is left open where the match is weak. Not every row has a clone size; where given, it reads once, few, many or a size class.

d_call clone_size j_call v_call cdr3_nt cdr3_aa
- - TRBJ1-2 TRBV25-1 TGTGCCAGCACTGAATCGGCAGGATGGGCAACTGGCTACACCTTC CASTESAGWATGYTF
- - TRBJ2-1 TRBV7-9 TGTGCTGGCAGTGTTATAACGGCTGGAGGGGAGACCCAGTTCTTC CAGSVITAGGETQFF
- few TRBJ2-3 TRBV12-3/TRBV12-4 TGTGCCAGCAGTTTCGGCAGCCTGAGAGCAGATGTGCAGTATTTT CASSFGSLRADVQYF
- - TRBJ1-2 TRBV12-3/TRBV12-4 TGTGCCAGCAGTGCCGGGGTCTATGGCTACACCTTC CASSAGVYGYTF
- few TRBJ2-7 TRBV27 TGTGCCAGCAGGAGGGGACTTTCCTACGAGCAGTACTTC CASRRGLSYEQYF
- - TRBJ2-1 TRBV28 TGTGCCAGCAGTACAAGCGGAAGCTCCTACAATGAGCAGTTCTTC CASSTSGSSYNEQFF
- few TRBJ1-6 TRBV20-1 TGCAGGGCTAGGGGCGGTCGGTCACCCCTCCACTTT CRARGGRSPLHF
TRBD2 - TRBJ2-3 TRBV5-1 TGCGCCAGCAGCCCTGGGACTAGCTCTGGGACAGATACGCAGTATTTT CASSPGTSSGTDTQYF
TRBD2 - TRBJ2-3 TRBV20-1 TGCAGTGCTAGAGACCCTTACGGGGGGGGAGATACGCAGTATTTT CSARDPYGGGDTQYF
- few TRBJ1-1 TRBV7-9 TGTGCCAGCAGCTTAGGTATAGACAGGAACACTGAAGCTTTCTTT CASSLGIDRNTEAFF
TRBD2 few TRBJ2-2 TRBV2 TGTGCCAGCAGTTCGATAGCGGGGGGGGGCACCGGGGAGCTGTTTTTT CASSSIAGGGTGELFF
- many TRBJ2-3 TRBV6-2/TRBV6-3 TGTGCCAGCATGAATAAAGATACGCAGTATTTT CASMNKDTQYF
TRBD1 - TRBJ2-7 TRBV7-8 TGTGCCAGCAGCTTCGCGGGACAGGGGGCCTACGAGCAGTACTTC CASSFAGQGAYEQYF
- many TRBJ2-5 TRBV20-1 TGCAGTGCCCCCCAGTCCGGGCGGGGACAAGAGACCCAGTACTTC CSAPQSGRGQETQYF
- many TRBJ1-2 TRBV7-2 TGTGCCAGCAGCTTAGTTGGACAGATGGATGGCTACACCTTC CASSLVGQMDGYTF
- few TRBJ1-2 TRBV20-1 TGCAGTGGTCTTCAGGGGAGCGGGGTTTGTGGCTACACCTTC CSGLQGSGVCGYTF
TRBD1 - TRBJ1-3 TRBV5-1 TGCGCCAGCAGCGTGACAGGGACCAGCTCTGGAAACACCATATATTTT CASSVTGTSSGNTIYF
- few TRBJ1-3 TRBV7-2 TGTGCCAGCAGCTTAATGGACACCATATATTTT CASSLMDTIYF
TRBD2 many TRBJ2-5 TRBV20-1 TGCAGTGCTAGGGACAGGAGGCCACCCGACGCCGGACTAGCGGGGGGACAAGAGACCCAGTACTTC CSARDRRPPDAGLAGGQETQYF
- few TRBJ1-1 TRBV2 TGTGCCAGCAACGGGGGAACAGGGTGGACTGAAGCTTTCTTT CASNGGTGWTEAFF
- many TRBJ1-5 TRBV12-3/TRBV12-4 TGTGCCAGCAGCTGGGACAACAATCAGCCCCAGCATTTT CASSWDNNQPQHF
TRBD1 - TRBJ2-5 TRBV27 TGTGCCAGCAGTAAACGACAGGGGTCCTGGCGGCGGTACTTC CASSKRQGSWRRYF
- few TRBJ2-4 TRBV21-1 TGTGCCAGCAGCAAAGTGGGGGTGTCCAAAAACATTCAGTACTTC CASSKVGVSKNIQYF
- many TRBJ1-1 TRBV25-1 TGTGCCAGCAGTAACACCCCAACTGAAGCTTTCTTT CASSNTPTEAFF
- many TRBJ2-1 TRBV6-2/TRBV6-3 TGTGCCAGCAGAAGGGGCCGACCCAGCTACAATGAGCAGTTCTTC CASRRGRPSYNEQFF